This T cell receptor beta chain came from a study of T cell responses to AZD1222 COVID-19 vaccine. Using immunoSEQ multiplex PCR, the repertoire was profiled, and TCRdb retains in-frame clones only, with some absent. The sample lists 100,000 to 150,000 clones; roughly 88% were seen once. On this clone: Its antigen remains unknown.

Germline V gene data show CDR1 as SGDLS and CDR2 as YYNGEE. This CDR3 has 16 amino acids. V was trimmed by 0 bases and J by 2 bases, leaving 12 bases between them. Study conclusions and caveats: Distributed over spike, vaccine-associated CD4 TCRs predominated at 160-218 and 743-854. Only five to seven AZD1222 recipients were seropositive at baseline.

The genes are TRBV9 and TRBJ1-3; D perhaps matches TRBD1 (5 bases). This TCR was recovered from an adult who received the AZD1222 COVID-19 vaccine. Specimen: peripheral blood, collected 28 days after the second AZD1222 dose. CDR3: CASSVVPGTAGNTIYF. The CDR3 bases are TGTGCCAGCAGCGTAGTCCCCGGGACTGCTGGAAACACCATATATTTT.